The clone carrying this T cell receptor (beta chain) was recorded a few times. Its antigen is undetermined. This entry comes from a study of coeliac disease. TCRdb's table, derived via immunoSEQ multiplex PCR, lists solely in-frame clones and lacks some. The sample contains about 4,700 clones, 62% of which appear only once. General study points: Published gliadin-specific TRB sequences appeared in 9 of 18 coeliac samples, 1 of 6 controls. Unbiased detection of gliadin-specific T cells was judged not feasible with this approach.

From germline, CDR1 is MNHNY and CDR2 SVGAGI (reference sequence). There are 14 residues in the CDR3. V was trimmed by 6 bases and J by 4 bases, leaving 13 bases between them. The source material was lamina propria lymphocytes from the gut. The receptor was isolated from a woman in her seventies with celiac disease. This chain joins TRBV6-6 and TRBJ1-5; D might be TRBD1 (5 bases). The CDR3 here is CASSPGLGNQPQHF. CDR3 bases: TGTGCCAGCAGCCCAGGGTTGGGAAATCAGCCCCAGCATTTT.